The source of this T cell receptor (beta chain) is a study of cytomegalovirus exposure and HLA in healthy donors. V dropped 7 bases and J dropped 3; count of bases not matched to a gene: 7. Per the germline V gene, CDR1 is ENHRY and CDR2 is SYGVKD. This CDR3 comprises 14 residues. Overall study findings and caveats: The study put under 200 TCR beta chains on its list as cytomegalovirus-associated.

Regarding this clone: Its antigen is unknown.

The assay was immunoSEQ multiplex PCR, and TCRdb's table has in-frame clones only and misses some. The sample holds about 98,000 clones, roughly 84% seen once. The TCR sequence derives from a man younger than 35 in good health and CMV-seropositive. The sequencing sample was made of PBMCs. The gene calls are TRBV10-3 and TRBJ2-3; 7 bases agree with TRBD1. The CDR3 loop reads CAITGTVPTDTQYF. The CDR3 DNA is TGTGCCATCACCGGGACAGTACCAACAGATACGCAGTATTTT.